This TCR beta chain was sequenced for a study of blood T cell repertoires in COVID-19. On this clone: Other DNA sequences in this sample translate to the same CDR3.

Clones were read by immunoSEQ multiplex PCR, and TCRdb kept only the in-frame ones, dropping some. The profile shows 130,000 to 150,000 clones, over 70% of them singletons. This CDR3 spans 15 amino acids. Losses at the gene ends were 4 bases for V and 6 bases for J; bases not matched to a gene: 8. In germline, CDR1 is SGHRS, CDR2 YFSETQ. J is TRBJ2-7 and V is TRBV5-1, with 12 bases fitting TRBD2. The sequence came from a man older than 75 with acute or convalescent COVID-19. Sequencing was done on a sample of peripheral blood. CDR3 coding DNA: TGCGCCAGCAGCCCCGGGACTAGCGGGTCGGGCGAGCAGTACTTC. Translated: CASSPGTSGSGEQYF.